This paragraph reports one T cell receptor (beta chain). These data belong to a study of blood T cell repertoires in COVID-19. Trimming cost V 8 bases and J 2 bases; bases outside gene matches: 6. The V gene's germline CDR1 is MDHEN and CDR2 SYDVKM. This CDR3 is 13 amino acids long. Repertoires were generated with immunoSEQ multiplex PCR, while TCRdb's copy carries only in-frame clones and drops some. The sample has 90,000 to 100,000 clones, 65% to 85% seen once; the top ten hold approximately 6.7%. Specimen: peripheral blood. The J gene is TRBJ2-7, the V gene TRBV28, with 7 bases that match TRBD1. This receptor was obtained from a man aged 55-75 years with acute or convalescent COVID-19. Here the CDR3 reads CASLPTGTYEQYF. CDR3 DNA: TGTGCCAGCCTACCGACAGGGACCTACGAGCAGTACTTC.